These 18 T cell receptor beta chains came from one sample sequenced in a study of T-cell memory formation after mild COVID-19. MiXCR, applied by TCRdb to the 5' RACE reads, yields one record per CDR3 protein. This sample yields about 440,000 distinct CDR3 sequences, of which about 19% are seen a single time; about 8.8% belongs to the top ten. The sequencing sample was made of PBMCs or a T cell subset sorted from them (not recorded which). These receptors were obtained from an adult woman who had mild COVID-19 (a few samples of this study predate the infection). Cell type and time point are not known.

Only a few counts were recorded for this clonotype. The chain couples TRBV9 to TRBJ2-3; 8 bases are shared with TRBD2. The CDR3 loop spans 17 amino acids. Germline lookup yields CDR1 SGDLS and CDR2 YYNGEE. The ends lost 4 bases at V and 2 bases at J; junction bases unmatched: 12. CDR3 protein: CASSFTAREGHTDTQYF. The CDR3 DNA is TGTGCCAGCAGCTTTACGGCCCGGGAGGGACACACAGATACGCAGTATTTT.

This clonotype was recorded a few times. V usage is TRBV4-3 and J usage is TRBJ2-2; TRBD1 is a possible D gene (6 bases). Germline V lookup: CDR1 LGHNA, CDR2 YSLEER. V was shortened by 6 bases and J by 6 bases, with 11 bases between the two germline ends. This CDR3 comprises 13 residues. DNA for the CDR3: TGCGCCAGCAGAGCTCAGGGGTCCGGGGAGCTGTTTTTT. It specifies CASRAQGSGELFF.

The genes are TRBV12-3 or TRBV12-4 and TRBJ2-3; 9 nucleotides align to TRBD2. J gave up 5 bases and V 5 bases, and 8 bases lay outside the gene matches. The CDR3 runs 15 residues. In DNA form, the CDR3 reads TGTGCCAGCAGTAACCCGGGACTAGCTCTAGATACGCAGTATTTT. It encodes CASSNPGLALDTQYF.

This clonotype was counted only a few times. The chain links TRBV18 to TRBJ1-5; 8 bases match TRBD1. Germline V lookup: CDR1 KGHSH, CDR2 LQKENI. V shed 3 bases and J 4 bases; nucleotides not matched to a gene: 5. CDR3 size: 15 residues. CDR3 loop: CASSPRTGLNQPQHF. The CDR3 DNA reads TGTGCCAGCTCACCGAGGACAGGGTTGAATCAGCCCCAGCATTTT.

In its sample, this clonotype was seen a few times. This chain connects TRBV18 to TRBJ2-3; D is ambiguous. CDR3 length equals 15 residues. Germline V CDR1 and CDR2: KGHSH, LQKENI. The V end was cut by 0 bases, the J end by 3 bases, with 10 bases between. The CDR3 bases are TGTGCCAGCTCACCACCCCTGGACGCGACAGATACGCAGTATTTT. Translated, it gives CASSPPLDATDTQYF.

This chain connects TRBV4-1 to TRBJ2-7, with D unresolved. Looked up from germline, CDR1 is MGHRA and CDR2 is YSYEKL. Deletions cut 1 base from V and 3 bases from J, with 13 bases between. The CDR3 contains 15 residues. In DNA, the CDR3 is TGCGCCAGCAGCCAAGCTCAGGACGGAAGCTACGAGCAGTACTTC. Its protein product is CASSQAQDGSYEQYF.

The J gene is TRBJ2-7, the V gene TRBV4-1, with 7 positions matching TRBD1. Losses at the gene ends were 1 base for V and 4 bases for J; bases not matched to a gene: 10. The CDR3 length is 16 residues. CDR1 is MGHRA and CDR2 is YSYEKL in the germline V gene. CDR3 loop: CASSQAPSGQIYEQYF. CDR3 coding DNA: TGCGCCAGCAGCCAAGCGCCTTCGGGACAGATATACGAGCAGTACTTC.

This clonotype was recorded at least ten times. V is TRBV7-9 and J is TRBJ2-7; no reliable D call. Germline V gene sequence: CDR1 SEHNR, CDR2 FQNEAQ (reference sequence). Trimming left V 3 bases short and J 2 bases short, with 5 bases between. The CDR3 is 12 amino acids. CDR3 loop: CASSFDAYEQYF. The CDR3 nucleotides are TGTGCCAGCAGCTTCGACGCCTACGAGCAGTACTTC.

This clonotype was counted between two and nine times. The CDR3 DNA sequence: TGTGCCAGCAGATCGGGACTAGCGGGGTGGGGTACGCAGTATTTT. Translated, it gives CASRSGLAGWGTQYF. The V gene is TRBV12-3 or TRBV12-4, the J gene TRBJ2-3; 13 nucleotides line up with TRBD2. V dropped 6 bases and J dropped 8; count of bases not matched to a gene: 8. CDR3 size: 15 residues.

This clonotype was observed a handful of times. The chain recombines TRBV4-1 with TRBJ2-3; possibly TRBD1 for D (7 bases). Trimming removed 1 base from V and 6 bases from J, with 20 bases in between. This CDR3 contains 17 residues. The germline CDR1 and CDR2 sequences are MGHRA and YSYEKL. The CDR3 coding sequence is TGCGCCAGCAGCCAAGTGGAAAGGAGGGGGCCACGGGATACGCAGTATTTT. Translating gives CASSQVERRGPRDTQYF.

There are a few counts of this clonotype. V and J are TRBV7-9 and TRBJ2-5; 8 nucleotides agree with TRBD1. V dropped 4 bases and J dropped 4; count of bases not matched to a gene: 14. Looked up from germline, CDR1 is SEHNR and CDR2 is FQNEAQ (reference sequence). The CDR3 is 17 residues long. CDR3 region: CASSYWITRGPGETQYF. CDR3 DNA: TGTGCCAGCAGCTACTGGATTACCAGGGGGCCGGGAGAGACCCAGTACTTC.

V is TRBV19 and J is TRBJ1-1, with 10 bases that match TRBD1. Germline loops: CDR1 LNHDA, CDR2 SQIVND (reference sequence). V shed 9 bases, J shed 3 bases, and the junction held 13 bases outside the gene matches. CDR3 size: 16 residues. CDR3 amino acids: CASLRQGAGVDTEAFF. In DNA, the CDR3 is TGTGCCAGCCTCCGACAGGGGGCAGGGGTGGACACTGAAGCTTTCTTT.

This clonotype was seen a few times. This chain uses TRBV29-1 with TRBJ1-1; D not resolved. V lost 6 bases and J 2 bases, leaving 13 bases between the germline ends. The CDR3 spans 13 residues. Germline V gives CDR1 SQVTM, CDR2 ANQGSEA. In DNA, the CDR3 is TGCAGCGTCCAGGAGAACCCAAACACTGAAGCTTTCTTT. Amino acids: CSVQENPNTEAFF.

This clonotype was counted only a few times. CDR3 DNA sequence: TGTGCCAGCAGCCTTAATGGCAGTAGCCGAAAGCATTTT. Translation: CASSLNGSSRKHF. The chain recombines TRBV7-6 with TRBJ1-5, with unresolved D. The CDR3 extends over 13 amino acids. The V end was cut by 5 bases, the J end by 14 bases, with 19 bases between. Germline CDR1 and CDR2: SGHVS and FNYEAQ.

This clonotype was detected many times. This rearrangement joins TRBV6-2 or TRBV6-3 to TRBJ2-1; 14 bases are a match to TRBD2. The V gene end was trimmed by 6 bases and the J gene end by 8 bases; junction bases not matched to a gene: 6. This CDR3 has 15 residues. Germline V gene data show CDR1 as MNHEY and CDR2 as SVGEGT. The CDR3 nucleotides are TGTGCCAGCAGCCCTGGGACTAGCGGGAGCGATGAGCAGTTCTTC. Its protein product is CASSPGTSGSDEQFF.

This clonotype was seen at least ten times. V and J are TRBV7-6 and TRBJ2-5, with a tentative D call TRBD1 (6 bases). Germline V lookup: CDR1 SGHVS, CDR2 FNYEAQ. V was clipped by 5 bases and J by 3 bases, with 13 bases between them. The CDR3 contains 14 residues. Written as DNA, the CDR3 is TGTGCCAGCAGCCCATGGGACATGAAAGAGACCCAGTACTTC. The encoded protein is CASSPWDMKETQYF.

This clonotype occurred a few times. The chain has TRBV20-1 and TRBJ2-7, with TRBD2 matching 13 bases. CDR3 length: 16 residues. Germline lookup yields CDR1 DFQATT and CDR2 SNEGSKA (reference sequence). With V trimmed by 6 bases and J by 5 bases, 13 bases remained unmatched. In nucleotides, the CDR3 is TGCAGTGCCCCTGGGACTAGCGGGGCTCTACGCCACGAGCAGTACTTC. This gives the protein CSAPGTSGALRHEQYF.

The V gene is TRBV4-1, the J gene TRBJ1-1; perhaps TRBD1 as D (6 bases). With 0 bases removed from V and 11 bases from J, the gap between germline ends came to 22 bases. Germline V lookup: CDR1 MGHRA, CDR2 YSYEKL. The CDR3 is 16 residues long. The CDR3 sequence is CASSQDRSGGAFMAFF. Written as DNA, the CDR3 is TGCGCCAGCAGCCAAGATAGATCGGGGGGCGCCTTCATGGCTTTCTTT.